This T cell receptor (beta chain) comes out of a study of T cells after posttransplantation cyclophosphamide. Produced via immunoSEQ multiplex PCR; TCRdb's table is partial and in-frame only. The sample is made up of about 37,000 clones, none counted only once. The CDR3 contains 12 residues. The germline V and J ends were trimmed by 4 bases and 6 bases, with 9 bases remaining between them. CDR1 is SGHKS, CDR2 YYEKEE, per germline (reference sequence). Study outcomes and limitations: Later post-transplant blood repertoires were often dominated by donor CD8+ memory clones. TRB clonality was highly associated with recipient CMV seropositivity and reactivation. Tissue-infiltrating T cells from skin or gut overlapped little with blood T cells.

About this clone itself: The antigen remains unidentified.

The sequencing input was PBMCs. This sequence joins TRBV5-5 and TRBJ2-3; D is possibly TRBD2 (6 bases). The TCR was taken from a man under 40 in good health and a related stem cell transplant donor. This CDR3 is CASSPGLDTQYF. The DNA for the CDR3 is TGTGCCAGCAGCCCGGGACTGGATACGCAGTATTTT. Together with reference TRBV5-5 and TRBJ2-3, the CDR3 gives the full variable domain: DAGVTQSPTHLIKTRGQQVTLRCSPISGHKSVSWYQQVLGQGPQFIFQYYEKEERGRGNFPDRFSARQFPNYSSELNVNALLLGDSALYLCASSPGLDTQYFGPGTRLTVL.